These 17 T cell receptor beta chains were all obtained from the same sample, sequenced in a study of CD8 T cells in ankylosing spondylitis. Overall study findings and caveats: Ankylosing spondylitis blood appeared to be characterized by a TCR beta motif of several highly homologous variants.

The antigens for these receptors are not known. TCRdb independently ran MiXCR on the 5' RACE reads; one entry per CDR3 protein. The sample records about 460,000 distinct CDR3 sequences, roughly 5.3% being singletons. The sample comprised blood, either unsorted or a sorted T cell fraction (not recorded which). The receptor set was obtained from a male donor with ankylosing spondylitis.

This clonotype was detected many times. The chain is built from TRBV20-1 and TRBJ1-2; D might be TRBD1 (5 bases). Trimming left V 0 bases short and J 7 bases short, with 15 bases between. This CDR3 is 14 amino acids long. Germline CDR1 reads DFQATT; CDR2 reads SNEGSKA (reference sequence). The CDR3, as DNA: TGCAGTGCTAGAGATCCGGGGGAGTATAGTGGCTACACCTTC. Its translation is CSARDPGEYSGYTF.

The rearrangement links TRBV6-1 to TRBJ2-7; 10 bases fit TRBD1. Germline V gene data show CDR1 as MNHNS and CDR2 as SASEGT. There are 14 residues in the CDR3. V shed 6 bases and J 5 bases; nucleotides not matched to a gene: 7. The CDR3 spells CASRLGQGRNEQYF. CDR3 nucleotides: TGTGCCAGCAGGCTGGGACAGGGGCGAAACGAGCAGTACTTC.

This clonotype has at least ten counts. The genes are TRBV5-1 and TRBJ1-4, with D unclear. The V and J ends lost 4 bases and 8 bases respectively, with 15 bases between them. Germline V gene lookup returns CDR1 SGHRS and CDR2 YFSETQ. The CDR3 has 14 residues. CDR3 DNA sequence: TGCGCCAGCAGCCCTCCGGGCGAGCGGGAAAAACTGTTTTTT. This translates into CASSPPGEREKLFF. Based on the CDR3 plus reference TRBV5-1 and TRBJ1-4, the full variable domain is KAGVTQTPRYLIKTRGQQVTLSCSPISGHRSVSWYQQTPGQGLQFLFEYFSETQRNKGNFPGRFSGRQFSNSRSEMNVSTLELGDSALYLCASSPPGEREKLFFGSGTQLSVL.

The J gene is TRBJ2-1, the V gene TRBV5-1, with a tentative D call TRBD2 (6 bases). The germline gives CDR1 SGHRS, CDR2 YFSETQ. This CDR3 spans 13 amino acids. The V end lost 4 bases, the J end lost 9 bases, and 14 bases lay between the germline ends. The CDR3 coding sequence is TGCGCCAGCAGCCCCCTTCAGGGAGGTGAGCAGTTCTTC. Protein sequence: CASSPLQGGEQFF.

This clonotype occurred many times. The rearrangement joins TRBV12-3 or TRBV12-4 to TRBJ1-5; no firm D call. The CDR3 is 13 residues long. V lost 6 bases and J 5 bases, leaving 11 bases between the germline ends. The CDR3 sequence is CASSRNEDQPQHF. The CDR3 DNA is TGTGCCAGCAGCCGGAATGAGGATCAGCCCCAGCATTTT.

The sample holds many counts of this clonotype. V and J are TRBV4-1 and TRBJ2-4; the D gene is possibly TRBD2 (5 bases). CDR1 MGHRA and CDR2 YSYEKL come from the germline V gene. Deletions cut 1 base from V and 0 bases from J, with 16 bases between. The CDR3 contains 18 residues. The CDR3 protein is CASSQGFVGVLAKNIQYF. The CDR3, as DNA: TGCGCCAGCAGCCAAGGGTTTGTCGGGGTGCTAGCCAAAAACATTCAGTACTTC.

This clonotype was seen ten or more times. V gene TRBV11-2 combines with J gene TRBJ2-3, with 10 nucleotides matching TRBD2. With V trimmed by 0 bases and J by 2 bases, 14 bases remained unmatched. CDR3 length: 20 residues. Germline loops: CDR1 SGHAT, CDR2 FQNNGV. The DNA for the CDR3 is TGTGCCAGCAGCTTAGAAATCGGTCTAGCGGGAGCCTTACCCACAGATACGCAGTATTTT. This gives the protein CASSLEIGLAGALPTDTQYF.

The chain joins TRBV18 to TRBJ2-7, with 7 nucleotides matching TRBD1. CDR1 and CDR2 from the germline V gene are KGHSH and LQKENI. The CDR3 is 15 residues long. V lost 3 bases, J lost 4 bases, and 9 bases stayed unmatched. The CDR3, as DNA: TGTGCCAGCTCACCCACAGGGGACCCCAATTACGAGCAGTACTTC. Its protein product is CASSPTGDPNYEQYF.

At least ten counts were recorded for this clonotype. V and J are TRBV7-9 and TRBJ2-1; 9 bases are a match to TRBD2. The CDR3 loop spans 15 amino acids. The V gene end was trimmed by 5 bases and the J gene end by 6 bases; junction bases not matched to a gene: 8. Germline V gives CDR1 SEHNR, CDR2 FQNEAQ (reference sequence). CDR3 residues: CASSRGGALSNEQFF. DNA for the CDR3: TGTGCCAGCAGCCGCGGGGGGGCCCTATCCAATGAGCAGTTCTTC.

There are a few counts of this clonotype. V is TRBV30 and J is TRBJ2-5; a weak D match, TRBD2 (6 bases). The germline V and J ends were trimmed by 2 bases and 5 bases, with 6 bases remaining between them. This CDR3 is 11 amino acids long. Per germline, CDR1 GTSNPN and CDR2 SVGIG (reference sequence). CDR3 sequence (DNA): TGTGCCTGGAGTAGCGGGGAGACCCAGTACTTC. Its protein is CAWSSGETQYF. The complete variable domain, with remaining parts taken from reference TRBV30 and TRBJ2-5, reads SQTIHQWPATLVQPVGSPLSLECTVEGTSNPNLYWYRQAAGRGLQLLFYSVGIGQISSEVPQNLSASRPQDRQFILSSKKLLLSDSGFYLCAWSSGETQYFGPGTRLLVL.

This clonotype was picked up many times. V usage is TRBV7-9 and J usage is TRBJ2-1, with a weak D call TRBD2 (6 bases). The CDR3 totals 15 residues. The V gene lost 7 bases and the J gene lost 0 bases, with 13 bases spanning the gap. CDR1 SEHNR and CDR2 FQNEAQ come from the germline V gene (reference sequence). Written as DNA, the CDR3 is TGTGCCAGCACCCCTGGCGGGACCTCCTACAATGAGCAGTTCTTC. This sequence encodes CASTPGGTSYNEQFF.

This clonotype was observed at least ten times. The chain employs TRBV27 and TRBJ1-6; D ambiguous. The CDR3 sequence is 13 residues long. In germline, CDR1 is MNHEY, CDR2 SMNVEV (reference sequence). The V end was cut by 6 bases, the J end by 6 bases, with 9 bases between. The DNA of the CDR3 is TGTGCCAGCAGCTGGGGAATTAATTCACCCCTCCACTTT. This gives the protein CASSWGINSPLHF.

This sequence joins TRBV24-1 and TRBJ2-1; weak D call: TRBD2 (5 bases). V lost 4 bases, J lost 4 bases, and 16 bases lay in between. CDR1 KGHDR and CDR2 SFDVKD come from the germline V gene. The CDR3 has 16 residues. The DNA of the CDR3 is TGTGCCACCAGTGACCACCGGGCGGGTATATACAATGAGCAGTTCTTC. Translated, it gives CATSDHRAGIYNEQFF.

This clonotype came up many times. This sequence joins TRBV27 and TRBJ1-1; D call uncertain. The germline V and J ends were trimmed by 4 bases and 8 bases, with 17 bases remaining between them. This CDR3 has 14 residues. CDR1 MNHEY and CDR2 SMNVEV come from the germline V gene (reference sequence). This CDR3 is CASSSPVRTGEAFF. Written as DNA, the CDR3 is TGTGCCAGCAGTTCCCCCGTGAGGACGGGGGAAGCTTTCTTT.

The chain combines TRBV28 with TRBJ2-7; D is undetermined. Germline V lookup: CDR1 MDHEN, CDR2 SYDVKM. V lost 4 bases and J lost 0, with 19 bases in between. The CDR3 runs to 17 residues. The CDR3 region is CASSSRLTVLSSYEQYF. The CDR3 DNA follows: TGTGCCAGCAGTTCACGGCTTACAGTTTTGAGCTCCTACGAGCAGTACTTC.

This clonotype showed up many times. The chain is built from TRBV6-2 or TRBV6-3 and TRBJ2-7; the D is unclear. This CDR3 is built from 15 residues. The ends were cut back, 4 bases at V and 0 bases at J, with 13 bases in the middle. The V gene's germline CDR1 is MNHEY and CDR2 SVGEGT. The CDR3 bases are TGTGCCAGCAGTTCCCCATATGGCGGCTCCTACGAGCAGTACTTC. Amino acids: CASSSPYGGSYEQYF.

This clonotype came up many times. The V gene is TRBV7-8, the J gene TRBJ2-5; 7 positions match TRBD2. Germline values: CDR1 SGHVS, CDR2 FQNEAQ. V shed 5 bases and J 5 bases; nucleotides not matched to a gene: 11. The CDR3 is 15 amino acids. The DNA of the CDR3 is TGTGCCAGCAGCCTAAGCGAGCGGGGTCGGGAGACCCAGTACTTC. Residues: CASSLSERGRETQYF.